The 27 T cell receptor beta chains reported below all come from one sample, sequenced in a study of CD8+CD57+ T cells in acquired aplastic anemia. Genomic DNA templated the TCR beta VDJ and CDR3 profiling. MiXCR, applied by TCRdb to the reads, yields one record per CDR3 protein. The sample consists of some 280,000 distinct CDR3 sequences, 56% of them appearing once. The sequenced sample consisted of sorted CD4+, CD8+, or CD8+CD57+ T cells (not recorded which) from PBMCs. The receptors come from a human donor with severe aplastic anemia or a healthy control (not recorded which).

J is TRBJ2-7 and V is TRBV6-6; no reliable D call. There are 11 residues in the CDR3. V shed 6 bases and J shed 3 bases, with 6 bases lying between them. Germline V gene data show CDR1 as MNHNY and CDR2 as SVGAGI (reference sequence). The CDR3 loop is CASSHNYEQYF. In nucleotides, the CDR3 is TGTGCCAGCAGCCACAACTACGAGCAGTACTTC.

The chain links TRBV29-1 to TRBJ1-2; 8 bases align to TRBD1. The CDR3 has 15 residues. V was pared by 1 base and J by 3 bases, with 7 bases of the junction left unmatched. Germline V CDR1 and CDR2: SQVTM, ANQGSEA. Here the CDR3 DNA reads TGCAGCGTTGAAGGGGGAGGACAGGGAGACTATGGCTACACCTTC. It is translated as CSVEGGGQGDYGYTF.

This clonotype has a handful of counts. The V call is TRBV7-9, the J call TRBJ1-1, with D unclear. Germline values: CDR1 SEHNR, CDR2 FQNEAQ (reference sequence). V was pared by 5 bases and J by 7 bases, with 14 bases between. CDR3 length equals 13 residues. The CDR3 spells CASSIRGSNEAFF. The CDR3 bases are TGTGCCAGCAGCATACGTGGGTCCAATGAAGCTTTCTTT.

The chain is built from TRBV2 and TRBJ2-5; 8 nucleotides agree with TRBD2. Germline CDR1 reads SNHLY; CDR2 reads FYNNEI. The trim removed 6 bases at V and 5 bases at J, leaving 11 bases unmatched. CDR3 length equals 15 residues. The CDR3 reads CASRSRGGFTETQYF. CDR3 sequence (DNA): TGTGCCAGCAGGTCACGGGGGGGCTTTACTGAGACCCAGTACTTC.

This clonotype showed up just a few times. CDR3 protein: CSAYRNTEAFF. In DNA form, the CDR3 reads TGCAGTGCCTACAGGAACACTGAAGCTTTCTTT. The chain combines TRBV20-1 with TRBJ1-1; D unresolved. V shed 6 bases and J shed 1 base, with 6 bases lying between them. CDR1 and CDR2 (germline): DFQATT, SNEGSKA (reference sequence). The CDR3 contains 11 residues.

The rearrangement uses TRBV6-5 and TRBJ1-2; no clear D gene. V gave up 0 bases and J gave up 7 bases, with 12 bases separating them. The germline gives CDR1 MNHEY, CDR2 SVGAGI. The CDR3 totals 14 residues. This chain's CDR3 is CASSYSRQVGGYTF. In DNA form, the CDR3 reads TGTGCCAGCAGTTACTCGAGGCAGGTTGGTGGCTACACCTTC.

This chain uses TRBV10-3 with TRBJ2-4, with D possibly TRBD2 on 6 matching bases. The CDR3 spans 14 residues. With 5 bases removed from V and 6 bases from J, the gap between germline ends came to 14 bases. The V gene's germline CDR1 is ENHRY and CDR2 SYGVKD. The CDR3 DNA sequence: TGTGCCATCAGTCCCGGGACCGGGAGAAACATTCAGTACTTC. Translated: CAISPGTGRNIQYF.

This chain connects TRBV6-5 to TRBJ2-5; D is possibly TRBD1 (5 bases). V was cut by 6 bases and J by 3 bases, with 11 bases left in between. The CDR3 spans 13 residues. The germline CDR1 and CDR2 sequences are MNHEY and SVGAGI. For the CDR3, the DNA is TGTGCCAGCAGCCGCAGGGTAGAAGAGACCCAGTACTTC. It encodes CASSRRVEETQYF.

The V gene is TRBV9, the J gene TRBJ2-6; 7 nucleotides line up with TRBD1. Germline CDR1 reads SGDLS; CDR2 reads YYNGEE. V dropped 3 bases and J dropped 0; count of bases not matched to a gene: 12. CDR3 length: 19 amino acids. CDR3 sequence: CASSADREVAVSGANVLTF. DNA for the CDR3: TGTGCCAGCAGCGCCGACAGGGAAGTAGCAGTCTCTGGGGCCAACGTCCTGACTTTC. Variable domain in full (rest from reference TRBV9 and TRBJ2-6): DSGVTQTPKHLITATGQRVTLRCSPRSGDLSVYWYQQSLDQGLQFLIQYYNGEERAKGNILERFSAQQFPDLHSELNLSSLELGDSALYFCASSADREVAVSGANVLTFGAGSRLTVL.

The chain is built from TRBV2 and TRBJ1-2; TRBD1 might be the D (5 bases). This CDR3 has 13 amino acids. Germline-derived CDR1 and CDR2 are SNHLY and FYNNEI. V shed 7 bases and J shed 5 bases, with 14 bases lying between them. The CDR3 DNA sequence: TGTGCCAGCATGAATATGGGACTGTATGGCTACACCTTC. Its protein is CASMNMGLYGYTF. Together with reference TRBV2 and TRBJ1-2, the CDR3 gives the full variable domain: EPEVTQTPSHQVTQMGQEVILRCVPISNHLYFYWYRQILGQKVEFLVSFYNNEISEKSEIFDDQFSVERPDGSNFTLKIRSTKLEDSAMYFCASMNMGLYGYTFGSGTRLTVV.

As to this clonotype: This sequence may be a read error, since a much larger clone differs from it by one base. The conserved closing phenylalanine or tryptophan is absent in this CDR3, likely reflecting a read error. V and J are TRBV5-1 and TRBJ1-1; 7 bases are a match to TRBD1. Looked up from germline, CDR1 is SGHRS and CDR2 is YFSETQ. With V trimmed by 5 bases and J by 3 bases, 4 bases remained unmatched. The CDR3 has 13 amino acids. Here the CDR3 DNA reads TGCGCCAGCAGTAATCAGGGGGACACTGAAGCTTTCCTT. Translated, it gives CASSNQGDTEAFL.

In its sample, this clonotype was seen many times. The chain couples TRBV7-2 to TRBJ2-7; D could derive from TRBD1 or TRBD2 (5 bases each). V dropped 1 base and J dropped 5 bases, with 15 bases sitting between them. The CDR3 sequence is 15 residues long. Per the germline V gene, CDR1 is SGHTA and CDR2 is FQGNSA. This CDR3 reads CASSLEAGSIHEQYF. The CDR3 DNA reads TGTGCCAGCAGCTTAGAGGCAGGGAGTATCCACGAGCAGTACTTC.

This clonotype was observed many times. V is TRBV7-8 and J is TRBJ1-1; TRBD1 matches 8 bases. This CDR3 comprises 15 residues. Trimming took 5 bases from V and 4 from J; bases not matched to a gene: 9. Looked up from germline, CDR1 is SGHVS and CDR2 is FQNEAQ. The CDR3 coding sequence is TGTGCCAGCAGCCCCGCGCAGGGGGCCCTCACTGAAGCTTTCTTT. Protein: CASSPAQGALTEAFF.

This clonotype was counted a few times. The genes are TRBV7-8 and TRBJ2-7; 9 nucleotides agree with TRBD1. The V gene end was trimmed by 4 bases and the J gene end by 2 bases; junction bases not matched to a gene: 3. CDR3 length: 14 amino acids. Germline V CDR1 and CDR2: SGHVS, FQNEAQ. The CDR3 coding sequence is TGTGCCAGCAGCTACCGGGACAGGGCCTACGAGCAGTACTTC. It is translated as CASSYRDRAYEQYF.

The rearrangement uses TRBV7-2 and TRBJ2-5; no clear D gene. The CDR3 consists of 15 residues. CDR1 SGHTA and CDR2 FQGNSA come from the germline V gene. V was pared by 2 bases and J by 4 bases, with 14 bases between. CDR3 nucleotides: TGTGCCAGCAGCTTAACTGCTGGGGTCGCAGAGACCCAGTACTTC. Translating gives CASSLTAGVAETQYF.

This sequence joins TRBV14 and TRBJ1-3; 11 bases match TRBD2. The DNA end lines up better with TRBJ2-3; the J call may be wrong. CDR3 size: 15 residues. CDR1 is SGHDN and CDR2 is FVKESK in the germline V gene. In DNA form, the CDR3 reads TGTGCCAGCAGCCCGGGACTAGCGGTCGCAGATACGCAGTATTTT. Translated: CASSPGLAVADTQYF.

The rearrangement joins TRBV9 to TRBJ2-1; TRBD2 agrees at 10 bases. Germline-derived CDR1 and CDR2 are SGDLS and YYNGEE. This CDR3 comprises 15 residues. V dropped 4 bases and J dropped 8; count of bases not matched to a gene: 9. The CDR3 nucleotides read TGTGCCAGCAGCTACGGGACTAGCGAGAGCGATGAGCAGTTCTTC. Encoded protein: CASSYGTSESDEQFF.

J is TRBJ2-7 and V is TRBV2; 8 bases line up with TRBD1. Germline V CDR1 and CDR2: SNHLY, FYNNEI. The CDR3 consists of 17 residues. Germline trimming cut 5 bases from V and 0 bases from J; bases unmatched to any gene: 12. CDR3 protein: CASSHFQGAPNSYEQYF. DNA of the CDR3: TGTGCCAGCAGTCACTTTCAGGGGGCCCCAAACTCCTACGAGCAGTACTTC. The entire variable domain, with the rest obtained from reference TRBV2 and TRBJ2-7, is as follows: EPEVTQTPSHQVTQMGQEVILRCVPISNHLYFYWYRQILGQKVEFLVSFYNNEISEKSEIFDDQFSVERPDGSNFTLKIRSTKLEDSAMYFCASSHFQGAPNSYEQYFGPGTRLTVT.

This chain joins TRBV7-9 and TRBJ1-3; D is perhaps TRBD1 (5 bases). Germline V gene sequence: CDR1 SEHNR, CDR2 FQNEAQ (reference sequence). The CDR3 loop spans 16 amino acids. Trimming cost V 6 bases and J 0 bases, with 15 bases left between them. This CDR3 reads CASSEDSYFSGNTIYF. CDR3 nucleotide sequence: TGTGCCAGCAGTGAAGACAGCTATTTCTCTGGAAACACCATATATTTT.

This chain's CDR3 is CATGSTRTGSRNQPQHF. The CDR3 DNA follows: TGTGCCACCGGATCCACGCGGACAGGGTCTCGCAATCAGCCCCAGCATTTT. V gene TRBV15 combines with J gene TRBJ1-5, with 8 positions matching TRBD1. The germline V gene encodes CDR1 LNHNV and CDR2 YYDKDF (reference sequence). V shed 8 bases, J shed 2 bases, and the junction held 14 bases outside the gene matches. The CDR3 extends over 17 amino acids.

In this sample, this clonotype turned up a few times. The chain uses TRBV13 and TRBJ2-5; no definite D call. Germline CDR1 and CDR2: PRHDT and FYEKMQ (reference sequence). V was cut by 1 base and J by 1 base, with 13 bases left in between. The CDR3 has 16 residues. The CDR3 region is CASSLDRAESQETQYF. The CDR3 nucleotides are TGTGCCAGCAGCTTAGATCGAGCCGAAAGCCAAGAGACCCAGTACTTC.

In this sample, this clonotype turned up once. V and J are TRBV2 and TRBJ2-5; no clear D. Gene TRBJ2-1 matches the end of the DNA better, so the J call may be wrong. The CDR3 is made up of 10 amino acids. CDR1 is SNHLY and CDR2 is FYNNEI in the germline V gene. CDR3 amino acids: CASKGNEQFF. The CDR3 nucleotides read TGTGCCAGCAAGGGAAATGAGCAGTTCTTC.

This chain connects TRBV7-9 to TRBJ1-3, with D perhaps matching TRBD1 (5 bases). Germline V gives CDR1 SEHNR, CDR2 FQNEAQ (reference sequence). CDR3 length: 16 residues. V lost 7 bases to trimming and J lost 0 bases, with 16 bases between them. Here the CDR3 reads CASIPREGSSGNTIYF. Written as DNA, the CDR3 is TGTGCCAGCATCCCAAGGGAGGGGAGCTCTGGAAACACCATATATTTT.

The chain combines TRBV18 with TRBJ2-2; TRBD2 matches 8 bases. The CDR3 is 17 amino acids. Germline V gives CDR1 KGHSH, CDR2 LQKENI. The V gene end was trimmed by 2 bases and the J gene end by 7 bases; junction bases not matched to a gene: 12. The CDR3 sequence is CASSPSNGGGIHGELFF. CDR3 in DNA: TGTGCCAGCTCACCATCGAACGGCGGGGGGATTCACGGGGAGCTGTTTTTT.

The table lists this clonotype with many counts. This sequence joins TRBV19 and TRBJ1-2, with a possible D match to TRBD1 (5 bases). Germline-derived CDR1 and CDR2 are LNHDA and SQIVND (reference sequence). The V end was cut by 5 bases, the J end by 4 bases, with 14 bases between. This CDR3 contains 14 residues. The CDR3 here is CASSLGGDAYGYTF. CDR3 bases: TGTGCCAGTAGTCTCGGGGGGGATGCCTATGGCTACACCTTC.

This clonotype occurred many times. The chain recombines TRBV6-4 with TRBJ1-2; tentative D call: TRBD1 (5 bases). Germline V lookup: CDR1 MRHNA, CDR2 SNTAGT. V gave up 2 bases and J gave up 4 bases, with 14 bases separating them. The CDR3 totals 15 residues. In DNA form, the CDR3 reads TGTGCCAGCAGTGACCTGGCAGGGCGCTCCTATGGCTACACCTTC. As protein: CASSDLAGRSYGYTF.

At least ten counts were recorded for this clonotype. Here the CDR3 DNA reads TGCAGTGCTACCCCCCCCAGGGGGCGCAACACCGGGGAGCTGTTTTTT. The encoded protein is CSATPPRGRNTGELFF. This chain connects TRBV20-1 to TRBJ2-2; 8 nucleotides match TRBD1. The CDR3 has 16 residues. Germline V CDR1 and CDR2: DFQATT, SNEGSKA (reference sequence). Trimming took 4 bases from V and 2 from J; bases not matched to a gene: 9.